This is a list of T cell receptor beta chains from one sample in a study of long-term antiretroviral therapy in people with HIV. Sequencing was performed with immunoSEQ multiplex PCR; in TCRdb, only in-frame clones are kept and a portion is missing. The profile shows tens of thousands of clones, approximately 96% of them singletons. Sequencing used unsorted PBMCs, obtained around 6.6 years after starting antiretroviral therapy. The source of these receptors is a young man with HIV. CDR3s include the opening cysteine and the closing phenylalanine or tryptophan. Size is omitted from some rows. Given values are once, few, many or a class for expanded clones.

J gene	clone size	V gene	CDR3 protein
TRBJ1-2	NA	TRBV2	CASSAWGTDGYTF
TRBJ2-7	NA	TRBV7-2	CASSLVGGSLAYEQYF
TRBJ2-7	NA	TRBV19	CASSIQGNYEQYF
TRBJ1-5	NA	TRBV19	CASSYGQGGQPQHF
TRBJ1-2	NA	TRBV6-5	CASSKGGYGYTF
TRBJ2-3	NA	TRBV19	CATRGGPTDTQYF
TRBJ1-1	NA	TRBV6-5	CASSPGEAATEAFF
TRBJ2-7	NA	TRBV4-2	CASSQDLTGQQTEHEQYF
TRBJ1-1	NA	TRBV5-5	CASSLVGRAGNTEAFF
TRBJ1-5	NA	TRBV4-1	CASSTGQDEPQHF
TRBJ2-1	NA	TRBV4-2	CASSQGARRRFF
TRBJ2-1	NA	TRBV9	CASSSGQAVYNEQFF
TRBJ2-7	NA	TRBV27	CASSLDSGTRHEQYF
TRBJ1-3	NA	TRBV9	CASSVDPQGGPGNTIYF
TRBJ1-2	once	TRBV27	CASSLFMETDRGSYTF
TRBJ1-2	NA	TRBV9	CASSPGQATPSTF
TRBJ2-1	NA	TRBV2	CASRASGDEQFF
TRBJ1-1	NA	TRBV15	CATSRGGGRTEAFF
TRBJ2-7	NA	TRBV19	CASSISTSGRGEQYF
TRBJ2-7	once	TRBV2	CASNFLPGTTYEQYF
TRBJ2-7	NA	TRBV29-1	CSVGAAGGFEQYF
TRBJ2-3	once	TRBV4-1	CASRNGRDTQYF
TRBJ1-2	NA	TRBV9	CASSDPDRDGYGYTF
TRBJ1-5	NA	TRBV9	CASSGEGFYNQPQHF
TRBJ2-1	NA	TRBV4-1	CASSSDYYNEQFF
TRBJ2-1	NA	TRBV5-1	CASTLGQGLAGGTDNEQFF
TRBJ1-4	NA	TRBV4-1	CASSQTGDWGKLFF
TRBJ2-2	NA	TRBV9	CASSEGGGANTGELFF
TRBJ2-6	once	TRBV27	CASSFLGVGHSGANVLTF
TRBJ2-1	NA	TRBV6-5	CASSPAGDANEQFF
TRBJ2-4	NA	TRBV29-1	CSVEVGAPNIQYF
TRBJ1-5	NA	TRBV7-9	CASSLGGQPQHF
TRBJ2-5	NA	TRBV9	CASTKRRGQETQYF
TRBJ2-7	NA	TRBV20-1	CSASTGEQYF
TRBJ2-5	NA	TRBV11-2	CASSQRRTSAQETQYF
TRBJ2-7	NA	TRBV13	CASRGGTDEQYF
TRBJ1-2	NA	TRBV11-2	CASSLDREYGYTF
TRBJ2-1	NA	TRBV4-3	CASSQDQGGGQQFF
TRBJ2-7	NA	TRBV4-2	CASSQERAGVGGSYEQYF
TRBJ2-7	NA	TRBV6-1	CASKGVYEQYF
TRBJ2-7	NA	TRBV30	CAWSVTYEQYF
TRBJ2-7	NA	TRBV9	CASSPRGGVVDEQYF
TRBJ2-5	NA	TRBV11-2	CASSLAEQETQYF